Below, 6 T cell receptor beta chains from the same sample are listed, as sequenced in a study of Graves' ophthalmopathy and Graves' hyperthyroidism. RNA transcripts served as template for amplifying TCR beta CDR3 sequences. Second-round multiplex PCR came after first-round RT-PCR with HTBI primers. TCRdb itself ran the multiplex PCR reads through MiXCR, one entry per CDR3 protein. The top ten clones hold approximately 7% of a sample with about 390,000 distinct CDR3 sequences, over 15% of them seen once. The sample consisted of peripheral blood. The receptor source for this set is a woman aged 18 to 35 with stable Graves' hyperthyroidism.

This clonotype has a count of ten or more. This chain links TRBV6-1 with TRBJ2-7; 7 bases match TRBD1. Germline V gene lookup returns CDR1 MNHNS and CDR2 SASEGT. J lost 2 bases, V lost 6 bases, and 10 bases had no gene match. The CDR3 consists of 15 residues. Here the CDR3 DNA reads TGTGCCAGCAGATCCGACAGGGATCCCCCCTACGAGCAGTACTTC. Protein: CASRSDRDPPYEQYF.

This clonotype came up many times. In DNA, the CDR3 is TGTGCCAGCAGTCAAGACAGGGGGCAGAGCAATCAGCCCCAGCATTTT. This encodes CASSQDRGQSNQPQHF. The chain couples TRBV27 to TRBJ1-5; 10 nucleotides line up with TRBD1. Germline V gene lookup returns CDR1 MNHEY and CDR2 SMNVEV (reference sequence). This CDR3 has 16 amino acids. Unmatched junction bases numbered 5, after V lost 5 bases and J lost 1 base.

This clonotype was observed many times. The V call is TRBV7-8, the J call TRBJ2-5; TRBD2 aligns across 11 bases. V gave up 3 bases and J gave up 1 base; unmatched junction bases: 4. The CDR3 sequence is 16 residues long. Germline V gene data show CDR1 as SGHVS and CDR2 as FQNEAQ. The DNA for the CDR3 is TGTGCCAGCAGCTTGTTAGCGGGGGGGCTCCAAGAGACCCAGTACTTC. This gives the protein CASSLLAGGLQETQYF.

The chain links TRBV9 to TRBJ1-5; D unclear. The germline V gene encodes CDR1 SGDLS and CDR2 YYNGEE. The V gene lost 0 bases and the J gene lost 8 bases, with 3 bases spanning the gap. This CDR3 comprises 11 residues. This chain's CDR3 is CASSVDKPQHF. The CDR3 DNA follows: TGTGCCAGCAGCGTAGATAAGCCCCAGCATTTT.

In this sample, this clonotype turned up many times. In DNA, the CDR3 is TGTGCCAGCAGCTTAGATCAGGGCCTCAGGGGCTACACCTTC. It translates to CASSLDQGLRGYTF. The chain has TRBV7-2 and TRBJ1-2, with D possibly matching TRBD1 (5 bases). Germline assignment: CDR1 SGHTA and CDR2 FQGNSA. Trimming pared 1 base from V and 8 bases from J, leaving 14 bases between. There are 14 residues in the CDR3.

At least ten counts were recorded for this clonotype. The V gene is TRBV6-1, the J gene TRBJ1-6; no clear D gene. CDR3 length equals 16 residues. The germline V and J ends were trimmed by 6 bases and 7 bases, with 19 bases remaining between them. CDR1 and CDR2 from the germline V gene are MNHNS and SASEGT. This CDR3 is CASRGMVLIGNSPLHF. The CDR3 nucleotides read TGTGCCAGCAGGGGTATGGTCCTTATTGGGAATTCACCCCTCCACTTT.